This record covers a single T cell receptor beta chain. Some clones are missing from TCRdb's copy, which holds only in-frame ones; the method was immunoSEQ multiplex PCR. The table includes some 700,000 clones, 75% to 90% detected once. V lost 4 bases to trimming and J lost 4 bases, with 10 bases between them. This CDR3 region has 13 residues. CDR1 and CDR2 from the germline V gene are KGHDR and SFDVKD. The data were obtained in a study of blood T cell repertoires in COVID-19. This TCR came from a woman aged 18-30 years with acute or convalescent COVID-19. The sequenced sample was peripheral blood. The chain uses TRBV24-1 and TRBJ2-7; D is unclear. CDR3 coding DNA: TGTGCCACCAGTGACCCGAGGAGTTACGAGCAGTACTTC. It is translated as CATSDPRSYEQYF.